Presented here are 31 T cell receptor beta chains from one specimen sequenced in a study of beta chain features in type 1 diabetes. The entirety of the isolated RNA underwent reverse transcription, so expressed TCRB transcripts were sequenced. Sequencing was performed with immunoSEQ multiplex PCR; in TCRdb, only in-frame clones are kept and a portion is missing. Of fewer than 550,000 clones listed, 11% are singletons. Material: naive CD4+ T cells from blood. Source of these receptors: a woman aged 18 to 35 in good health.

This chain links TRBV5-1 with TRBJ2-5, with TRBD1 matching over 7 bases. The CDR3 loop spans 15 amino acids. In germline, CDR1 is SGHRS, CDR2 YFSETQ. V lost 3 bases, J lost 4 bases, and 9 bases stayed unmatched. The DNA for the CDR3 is TGCGCCAGCAGCTCTATGGGACAGACAATAGAGACCCAGTACTTC. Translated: CASSSMGQTIETQYF.

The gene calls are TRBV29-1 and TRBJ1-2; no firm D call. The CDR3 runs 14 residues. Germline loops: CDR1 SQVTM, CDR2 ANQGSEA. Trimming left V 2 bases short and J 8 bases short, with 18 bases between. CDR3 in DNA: TGCAGCGTTGAACAGGCTCGGAAGGGTCTAGGCTACACCTTC. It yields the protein CSVEQARKGLGYTF.

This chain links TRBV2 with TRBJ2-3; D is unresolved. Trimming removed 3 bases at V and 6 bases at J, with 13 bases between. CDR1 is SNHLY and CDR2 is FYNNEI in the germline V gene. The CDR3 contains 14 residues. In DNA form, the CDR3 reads TGTGCCAGCAGTGATAGCTGGACCCCGGATACGCAGTATTTT. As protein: CASSDSWTPDTQYF.

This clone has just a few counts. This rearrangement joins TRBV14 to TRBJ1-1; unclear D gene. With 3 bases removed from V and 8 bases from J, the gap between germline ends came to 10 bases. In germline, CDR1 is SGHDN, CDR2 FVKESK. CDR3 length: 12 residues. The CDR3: CASSQYTSEAFF. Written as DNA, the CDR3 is TGTGCCAGCAGCCAGTATACAAGCGAAGCTTTCTTT.

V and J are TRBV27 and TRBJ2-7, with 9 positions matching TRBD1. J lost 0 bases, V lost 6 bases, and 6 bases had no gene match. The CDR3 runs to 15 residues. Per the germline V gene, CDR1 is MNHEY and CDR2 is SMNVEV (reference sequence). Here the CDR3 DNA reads TGTGCCAGCAGACCCGGGACAGGGAGCTCCTACGAGCAGTACGTC. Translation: CASRPGTGSSYEQYV.

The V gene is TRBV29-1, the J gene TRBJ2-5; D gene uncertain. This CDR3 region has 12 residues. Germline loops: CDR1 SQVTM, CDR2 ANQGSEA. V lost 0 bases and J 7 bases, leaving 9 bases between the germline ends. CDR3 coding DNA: TGCAGCGTTGAAGAGGGCGCGGTGACCCAGTACTTC. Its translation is CSVEEGAVTQYF. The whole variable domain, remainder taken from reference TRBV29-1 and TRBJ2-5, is SAVISQKPSRDICQRGTSLTIQCQVDSQVTMMFWYRQQPGQSLTLIATANQGSEATYESGFVIDKFPISRPNLTFSTLTVSNMSPEDSSIYLCSVEEGAVTQYFGPGTRLLVL.

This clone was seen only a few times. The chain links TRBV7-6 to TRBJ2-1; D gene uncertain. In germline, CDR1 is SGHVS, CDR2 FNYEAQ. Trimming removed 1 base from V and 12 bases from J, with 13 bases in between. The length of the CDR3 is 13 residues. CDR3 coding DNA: TGTGCCAGCAGCTTAGGCAACTATCGCGTGCAGTTCTTC. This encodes CASSLGNYRVQFF.

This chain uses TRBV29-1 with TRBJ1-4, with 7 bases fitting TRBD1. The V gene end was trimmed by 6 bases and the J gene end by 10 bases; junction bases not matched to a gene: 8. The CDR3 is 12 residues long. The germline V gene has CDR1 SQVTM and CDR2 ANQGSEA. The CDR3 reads CSVDRTEGKLFF. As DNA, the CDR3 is TGCAGCGTGGACAGGACAGAAGGAAAACTGTTTTTT.

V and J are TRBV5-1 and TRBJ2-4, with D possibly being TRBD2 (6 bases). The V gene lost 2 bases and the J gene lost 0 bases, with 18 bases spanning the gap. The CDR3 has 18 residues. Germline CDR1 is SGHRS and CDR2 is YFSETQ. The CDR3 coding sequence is TGCGCCAGCAGCTTAACTTCGACGGGGACTCTAGCCAAAAACATTCAGTACTTC. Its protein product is CASSLTSTGTLAKNIQYF.

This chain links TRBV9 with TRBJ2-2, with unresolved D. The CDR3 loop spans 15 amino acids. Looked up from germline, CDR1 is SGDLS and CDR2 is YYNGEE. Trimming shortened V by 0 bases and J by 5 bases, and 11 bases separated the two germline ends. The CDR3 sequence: CASSVVPLVTGELFF. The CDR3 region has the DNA TGTGCCAGCAGCGTAGTCCCCCTCGTGACCGGGGAGCTGTTTTTT.

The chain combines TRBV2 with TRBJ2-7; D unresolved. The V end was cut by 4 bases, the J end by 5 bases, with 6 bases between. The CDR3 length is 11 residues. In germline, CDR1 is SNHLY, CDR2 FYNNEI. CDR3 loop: CASSVYNEQYF. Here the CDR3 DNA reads TGTGCCAGCAGTGTCTACAACGAGCAGTACTTC.

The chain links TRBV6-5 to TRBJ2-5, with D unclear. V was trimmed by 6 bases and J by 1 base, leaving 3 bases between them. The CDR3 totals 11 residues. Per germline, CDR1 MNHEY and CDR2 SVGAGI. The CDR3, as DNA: TGTGCCAGCAGGAGCCAAGAGACCCAGTACTTC. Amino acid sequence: CASRSQETQYF.

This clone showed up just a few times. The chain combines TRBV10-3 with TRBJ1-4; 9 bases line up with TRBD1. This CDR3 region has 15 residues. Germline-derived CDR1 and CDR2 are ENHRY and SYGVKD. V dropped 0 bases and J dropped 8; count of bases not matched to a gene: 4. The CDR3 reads CAISESDRGSEKLFF. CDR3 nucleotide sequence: TGTGCCATCAGTGAGTCGGACAGGGGAAGCGAAAAACTGTTTTTT.

The CDR3 DNA follows: TGCGCCAGCAGCTTTGGGGATAACTCCTACAATGAGCAGTTCTTC. Translation: CASSFGDNSYNEQFF. The J gene is TRBJ2-1, the V gene TRBV5-1; D gene uncertain. The CDR3 is 15 residues long. CDR1 and CDR2 from the germline V gene are SGHRS and YFSETQ. V was clipped by 2 bases and J by 0 bases, with 9 bases between them.

The CDR3 DNA follows: TGCAGCGCAAGAAAACAGGGCGCGGCTGCTGAAGCTTTCTTT. The encoded protein is CSARKQGAAAEAFF. This chain connects TRBV29-1 to TRBJ1-1; a possible D gene is TRBD1 (6 bases). Trimming left V 7 bases short and J 6 bases short, with 21 bases between. In germline, CDR1 is SQVTM, CDR2 ANQGSEA. The CDR3 loop spans 14 amino acids.

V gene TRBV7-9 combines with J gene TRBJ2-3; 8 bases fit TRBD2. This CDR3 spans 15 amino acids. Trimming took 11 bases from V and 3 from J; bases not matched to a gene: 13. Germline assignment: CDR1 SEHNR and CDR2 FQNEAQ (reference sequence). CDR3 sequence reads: CASAISGRVTDTQYF. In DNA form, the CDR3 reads TGTGCCTCAGCAATAAGCGGGAGAGTGACAGATACGCAGTATTTT.

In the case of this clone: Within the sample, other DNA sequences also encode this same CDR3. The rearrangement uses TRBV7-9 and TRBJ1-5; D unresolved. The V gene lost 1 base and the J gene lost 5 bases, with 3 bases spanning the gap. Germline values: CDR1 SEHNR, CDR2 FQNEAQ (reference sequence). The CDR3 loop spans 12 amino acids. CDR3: CASSLVDQPQHF. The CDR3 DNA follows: TGTGCCAGCAGCTTAGTCGATCAGCCCCAGCATTTT.

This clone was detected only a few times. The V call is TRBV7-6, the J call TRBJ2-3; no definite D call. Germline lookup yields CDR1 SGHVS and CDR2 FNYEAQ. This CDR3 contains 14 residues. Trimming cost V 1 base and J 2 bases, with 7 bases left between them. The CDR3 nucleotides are TGTGCCAGCAGCTTAGAGGTTGACACAGATACGCAGTATTTT. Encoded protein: CASSLEVDTDTQYF.

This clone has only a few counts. This CDR3 is CASSSPGVTQYF. DNA for the CDR3: TGTGCCAGCAGCTCCCCCGGGGTGACCCAGTACTTC. The genes are TRBV7-2 and TRBJ2-5; D is perhaps TRBD2 (5 bases). Trimming took 4 bases from V and 7 from J, leaving 10 bases between them. CDR1 SGHTA and CDR2 FQGNSA come from the germline V gene. The length of the CDR3 is 12 residues. The full variable domain, completed using reference TRBV7-2 and TRBJ2-5, is GAGVSQSPSNKVTEKGKDVELRCDPISGHTALYWYRQSLGQGLEFLIYFQGNSAPDKSGLPSDRFSAERTGGSVSTLTIQRTQQEDSAVYLCASSSPGVTQYFGPGTRLLVL.

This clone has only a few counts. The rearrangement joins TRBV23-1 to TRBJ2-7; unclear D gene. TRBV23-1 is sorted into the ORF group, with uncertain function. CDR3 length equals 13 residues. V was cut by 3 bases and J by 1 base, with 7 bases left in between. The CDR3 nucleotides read TGCGCCAGCAGTCATCAAGTTTCCTACGAGCAGTACTTC. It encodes CASSHQVSYEQYF.

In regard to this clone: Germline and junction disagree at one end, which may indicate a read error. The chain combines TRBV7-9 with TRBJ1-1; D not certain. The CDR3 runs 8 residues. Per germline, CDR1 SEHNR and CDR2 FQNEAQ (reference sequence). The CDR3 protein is CASSSLAF. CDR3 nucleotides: TGTGCCAGCAGCTCACTAGCCTTT.

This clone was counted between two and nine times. CDR3 region: CASSPPTGSPSGANVLTF. DNA for the CDR3: TGCGCCAGCAGCCCGCCGACAGGGAGTCCCTCTGGGGCCAACGTCCTGACTTTC. The chain uses TRBV4-1 and TRBJ2-6; 7 nucleotides align to TRBD1. CDR3 length equals 18 residues. Unmatched junction bases numbered 9, after V lost 4 bases and J lost 0 bases. Germline V gene sequence: CDR1 MGHRA, CDR2 YSYEKL.

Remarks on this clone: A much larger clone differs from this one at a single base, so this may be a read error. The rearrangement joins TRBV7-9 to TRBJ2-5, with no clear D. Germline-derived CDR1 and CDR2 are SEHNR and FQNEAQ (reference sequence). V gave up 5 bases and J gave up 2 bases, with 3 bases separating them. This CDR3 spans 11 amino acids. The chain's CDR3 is CASSQQETQYF. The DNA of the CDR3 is TGTGCCAGCAGCCAGCAAGAGACCCAGTACTTC.

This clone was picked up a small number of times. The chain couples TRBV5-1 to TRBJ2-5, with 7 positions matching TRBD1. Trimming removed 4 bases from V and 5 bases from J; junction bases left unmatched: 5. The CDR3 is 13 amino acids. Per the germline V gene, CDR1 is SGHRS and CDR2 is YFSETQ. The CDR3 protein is CASSIQGVETQYF. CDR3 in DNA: TGCGCCAGCAGCATCCAGGGGGTGGAGACCCAGTACTTC.

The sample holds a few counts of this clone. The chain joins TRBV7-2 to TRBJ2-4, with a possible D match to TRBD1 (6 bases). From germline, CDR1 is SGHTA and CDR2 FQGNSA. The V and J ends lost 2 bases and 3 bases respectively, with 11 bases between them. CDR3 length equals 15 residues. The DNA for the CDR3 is TGTGCCAGCAGCTTAATCACGGACAGCAAAAACATTCAGTACTTC. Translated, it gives CASSLITDSKNIQYF. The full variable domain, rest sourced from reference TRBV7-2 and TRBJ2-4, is GAGVSQSPSNKVTEKGKDVELRCDPISGHTALYWYRQSLGQGLEFLIYFQGNSAPDKSGLPSDRFSAERTGGSVSTLTIQRTQQEDSAVYLCASSLITDSKNIQYFGAGTRLSVL.

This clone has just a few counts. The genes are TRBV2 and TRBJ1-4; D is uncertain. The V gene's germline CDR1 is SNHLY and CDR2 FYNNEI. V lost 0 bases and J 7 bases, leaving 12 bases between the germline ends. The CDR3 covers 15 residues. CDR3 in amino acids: CASSEAPMWGEKLFF. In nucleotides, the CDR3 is TGTGCCAGCAGTGAAGCGCCCATGTGGGGTGAAAAACTGTTTTTT.

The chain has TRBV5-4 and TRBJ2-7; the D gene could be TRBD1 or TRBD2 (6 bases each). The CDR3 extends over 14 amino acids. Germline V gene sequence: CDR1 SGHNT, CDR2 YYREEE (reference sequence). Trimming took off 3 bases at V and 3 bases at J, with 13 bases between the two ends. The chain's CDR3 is CASSSTGGYYEQYF. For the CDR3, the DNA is TGTGCCAGCAGCTCCACCGGGGGCTACTACGAGCAGTACTTC.

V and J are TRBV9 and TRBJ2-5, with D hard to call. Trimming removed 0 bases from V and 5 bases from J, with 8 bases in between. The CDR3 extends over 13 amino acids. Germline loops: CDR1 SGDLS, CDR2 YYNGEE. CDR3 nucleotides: TGTGCCAGCAGCGTAGATTCCTTCGAGACCCAGTACTTC. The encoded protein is CASSVDSFETQYF.

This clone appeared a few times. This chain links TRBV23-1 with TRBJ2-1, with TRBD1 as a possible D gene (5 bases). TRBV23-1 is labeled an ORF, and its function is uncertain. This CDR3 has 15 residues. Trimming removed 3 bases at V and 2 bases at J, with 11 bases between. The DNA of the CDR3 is TGCGCCAGCAGTCATCTTAAAGGGGCCTACAATGAGCAGTTCTTC. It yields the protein CASSHLKGAYNEQFF.

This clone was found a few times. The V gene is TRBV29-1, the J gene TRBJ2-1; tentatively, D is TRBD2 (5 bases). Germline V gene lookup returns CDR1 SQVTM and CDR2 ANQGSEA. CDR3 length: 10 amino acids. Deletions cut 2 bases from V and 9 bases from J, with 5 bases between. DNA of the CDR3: TGCAGCGTTGAACGGGGTGAGCAGTTCTTC. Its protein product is CSVERGEQFF.

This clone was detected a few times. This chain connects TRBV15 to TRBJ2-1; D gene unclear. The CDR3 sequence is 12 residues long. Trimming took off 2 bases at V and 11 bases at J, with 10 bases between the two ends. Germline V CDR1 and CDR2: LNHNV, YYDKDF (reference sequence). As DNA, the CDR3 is TGTGCCACCAGCAGAAATGGACGGAAGCAGTTCTTC. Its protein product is CATSRNGRKQFF. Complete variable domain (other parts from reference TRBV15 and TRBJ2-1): DAMVIQNPRYQVTQFGKPVTLSCSQTLNHNVMYWYQQKSSQAPKLLFHYYDKDFNNEADTPDNFQSRRPNTSFCFLDIRSPGLGDTAMYLCATSRNGRKQFFGPGTRLTVL.